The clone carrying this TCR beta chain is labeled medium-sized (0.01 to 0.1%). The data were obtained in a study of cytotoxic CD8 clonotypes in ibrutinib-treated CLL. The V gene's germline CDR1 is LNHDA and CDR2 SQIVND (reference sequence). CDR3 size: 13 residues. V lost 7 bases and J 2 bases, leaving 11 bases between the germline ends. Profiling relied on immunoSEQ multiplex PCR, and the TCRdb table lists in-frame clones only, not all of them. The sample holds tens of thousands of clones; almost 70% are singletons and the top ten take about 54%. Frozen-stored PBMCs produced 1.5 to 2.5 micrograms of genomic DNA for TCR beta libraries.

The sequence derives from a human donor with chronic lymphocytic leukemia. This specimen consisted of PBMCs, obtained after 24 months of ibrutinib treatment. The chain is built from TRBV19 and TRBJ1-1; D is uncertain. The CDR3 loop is CASKTGDNTEAFF. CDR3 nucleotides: TGTGCCAGTAAGACCGGGGATAACACTGAAGCTTTCTTT.